This T cell receptor beta chain was sequenced for a study of cytomegalovirus exposure and HLA in healthy donors (dated by TCRdb to 2015 to 2018). For the wider study: A later analysis indicated that the 130 or so validation repertoires were generated on the platform also employed for the approximately 700 repertoires of the first cohort. The study aimed to test whether signatures of past pathogen exposure could be identified by cataloging public T cell receptors. A separate validation cohort of about 110 different subjects was used in addition to the roughly 670-subject first cohort. The study combined high-throughput TCR immunosequencing, statistical association of individual TCRs with disease status, and machine learning to predict cytomegalovirus infection status.

The library was generated by the immunoSEQ multiplex PCR assay. Processing in the source paper ran as follows. A statistical classification framework was built to diagnose cytomegalovirus status from the catalog of TCR beta chain sequences. Held by TCRdb, this immuneACCESS table contains in-frame sequences only and omits some clones. Under half of the omission traces to an unresolved V gene where checked; the cause of the rest is unknown. V, J and clone size were drawn from that table, and D and trimming were deduced from the DNA. The sample yields 150,000 to 200,000 clones; 89% were counted once. The biggest ten clones account for 10% of the sample. The donors were included in the validation cohort of 100 to 150 subjects, a group kept apart from the roughly 670-subject first cohort. The germline V gene (reference sequence) specifies WNHNN as CDR1 and SYGVQD as CDR2. The V end gives up 0 bases and the J end 5 bases, leaving 7 bases in the junction not matched to a gene. The CDR3 sequence holds 16 residues, the cysteine and phenylalanine included. Of the read, only the CDR3 DNA is kept; its 48 bases are in frame from base 1.

The investigation overall reported the following: The study gave a list of under 200 TCR beta chains associated with cytomegalovirus. While some public TCRs were present in many individuals, most TCR sequences turned up only very rarely across donors. The validation cohort had no HLA typing available for a later analysis, so co-occurrence within that cohort was assessed over all 120 or so repertoires. In both the original and validation cohorts, the classifier was reported to diagnose cytomegalovirus status with high specificity and sensitivity. The authors suggested that the approach could potentially be generalized to other disease states and immunological phenotypes. In a later analysis, TCRs clustered in the first cohort were found to also tend to co-occur in the 130 or so validation repertoires, with 90% to 95% of cluster scores above 0. A few of the identified cytomegalovirus-associated TCR beta chains were confirmed in vitro to be specific for cytomegalovirus antigens.

Comment on this clone: Its antigen is currently not known. Base quality data are lacking; no much larger clone is found one base away.

The source is a young woman in good health and CMV-seropositive. The specimen sequenced was PBMCs. The chain links TRBV10-1 with TRBJ1-1; 9 junctional bases match TRBD1. Here the CDR3 is given as CASSESEGQGGTEAFF. The sequenced DNA: TGCGCCAGCAGTGAGTCGGAGGGACAGGGTGGGACTGAAGCTTTCTTT.